The 24 T cell receptor beta chains in this list originate from one sample, sequenced in a study of T cell clonality in common variable immunodeficiency. The repertoire was sequenced with immunoSEQ multiplex PCR; TCRdb's copy has only in-frame clones and lacks some. There are 30,000 to 40,000 clones in the sample, none observed a single time. Points from the study as a whole: In common variable immunodeficiency, TCR beta chains reportedly carried fewer deletions and N-nucleotide insertions.

These receptors' targets are unknown. Sequencing was performed on peripheral blood mononuclear cells. These receptors were obtained from a human donor with common variable immunodeficiency.

This clone was detected a few times. The missing CDR3 end, 3 residues past where the read stops, is filled in from the germline J gene. The chain is built from TRBV29-1 and TRBJ1-2; D is unclear. The germline gives CDR1 SQVTM, CDR2 ANQGSEA. The CDR3 runs 13 residues. CDR3 amino acids: CSVLVGLSGGYTF. The sequenced CDR3 bases are TGCAGCGTCCTGGTTGGACTTTCGGGGGGC.

Regarding this clone: The CDR3 end is not reached by the read, which stops 3 residues before it; the germline J gene fills it in. The chain employs TRBV7-6 and TRBJ2-1; D unresolved. Germline loops: CDR1 SGHVS, CDR2 FNYEAQ. The ends were cut back, 5 bases at V and 8 bases at J, with 16 bases in the middle. The CDR3 is made up of 14 amino acids. The sequenced part of the CDR3 DNA is TGTGCCAGCAGCCTTAGGCGGCTTCCCGATGAG. It encodes CASSLRRLPDE. The whole CDR3 reads CASSLRRLPDEQFF.

This clone was seen only a few times. Sequencing ends 3 residues short of the CDR3 end; the germline J gene provides the rest. The V gene is TRBV2, the J gene TRBJ2-3; D unresolved. Trimming left V 5 bases short and J 6 bases short, with 6 bases between. The CDR3 is made up of 11 amino acids. CDR1 and CDR2 (germline): SNHLY, FYNNEI. The sequenced part of the CDR3 DNA is TGTGCCAGCAGTCCAAGGGATACG. Translation: CASSPRDT. The complete CDR3 protein is CASSPRDTQYF.

This clone was seen many times. The read ends 3 residues early relative to the CDR3; the germline J gene fills the gap. The V call is TRBV11-2, the J call TRBJ2-1; perhaps TRBD2 as D (6 bases). The V gene's germline CDR1 is SGHAT and CDR2 FQNNGV. V shed 2 bases and J shed 8 bases, with 10 bases lying between them. This CDR3 comprises 13 residues. The CDR3 here is CASSLRSGYEQFF. Partial CDR3 DNA: TGTGCCAGCAGCTTAAGAAGCGGGTATGAG.

This clone was counted ten times or more. Read coverage stops 3 residues before the CDR3 terminus; the germline J gene supplies the remainder. The chain carries TRBV30 and TRBJ2-5, with 7 bases aligning to TRBD2. CDR3 length: 14 amino acids. V shed 7 bases, J shed 2 bases, and the junction held 10 bases outside the gene matches. Germline CDR1 reads GTSNPN; CDR2 reads SVGIG (reference sequence). The CDR3 DNA, read in part, is TGTGCCTCTTTGGGGGGGACTCAGCAAGAGACC. Translation: CASLGGTQQET. The full CDR3 sequence reads CASLGGTQQETQYF.

In its sample, this clone ranks as medium-sized. The DNA read from the CDR3 is TGTGCCACCAGCAGAGATCGACTGGCCCCATCAAATACG. This gives the protein CATSRDRLAPSNT. The whole CDR3 reads CATSRDRLAPSNTQYF. This chain links TRBV15 with TRBJ2-3; D gene ambiguous. Sequencing ends 3 residues short of the CDR3 end; the germline J gene provides the rest. The germline V and J ends were trimmed by 0 bases and 7 bases, with 17 bases remaining between them. Per germline, CDR1 LNHNV and CDR2 YYDKDF (reference sequence). The CDR3 consists of 16 residues.

A few counts support this clone. The read stops 3 residues short of the end of the CDR3; the missing end is completed from the germline J gene. The rearrangement links TRBV6-4 to TRBJ1-1, with a possible D match to TRBD1 (5 bases). Between the trimmed V and J ends, which lost 5 bases and 4 bases, there was a span of 14 bases. This CDR3 contains 14 residues. The germline CDR1 and CDR2 sequences are MRHNA and SNTAGT. The CDR3 sequence: CASSYGQGSTEAFF. The CDR3 bases that were read are TGTGCCAGCAGTTACGGGCAGGGCAGCACTGAA.

This clone was recorded a few times. The CDR3 end falls 3 residues outside the read, so it is completed with the germline J gene. The J gene is TRBJ2-3, the V gene TRBV2, with no clear D. This CDR3 is 13 amino acids long. Trimming left V 6 bases short and J 5 bases short, with 12 bases between. From germline, CDR1 is SNHLY and CDR2 FYNNEI. CDR3 region: CASSLTTGDTQYF. CDR3 DNA, as far as it was read: TGTGCCAGCAGCTTAACGACGGGAGATACG. Complete variable domain (other parts from reference TRBV2 and TRBJ2-3): EPEVTQTPSHQVTQMGQEVILRCVPISNHLYFYWYRQILGQKVEFLVSFYNNEISEKSEIFDDQFSVERPDGSNFTLKIRSTKLEDSAMYFCASSLTTGDTQYFGPGTRLTVL.

This clone is medium-sized in the sample. Read sequence stops 3 residues before the CDR3 end, and the germline J gene provides the missing end. J is TRBJ2-3 and V is TRBV20-1; 8 nucleotides line up with TRBD1. CDR3 length equals 16 residues. Germline loops: CDR1 DFQATT, CDR2 SNEGSKA (reference sequence). The J segment lost 3 bases and the V segment lost 0 bases, leaving 8 bases of the junction unmatched. CDR3 in amino acids: CSARDLTGVGTDTQYF. The part of the CDR3 DNA that was read is TGCAGTGCTAGAGATTTGACAGGGGTAGGGACAGATACG.

At least ten counts were recorded for this clone. With the read ending 3 residues before the CDR3 end, the germline J gene is used to fill in that end. This chain uses TRBV29-1 with TRBJ2-2, with D maybe TRBD1 (5 bases). V dropped 3 bases and J dropped 0 bases, with 14 bases sitting between them. Germline V lookup: CDR1 SQVTM, CDR2 ANQGSEA. The CDR3 has 16 amino acids. CDR3 DNA (partial): TGCAGCGTTGATGACCGGACAAGAGCGAACACCGGGGAG. Residues: CSVDDRTRANTGE. The full CDR3 reads CSVDDRTRANTGELFF.

This clone was counted ten times or more. The read terminates 3 residues ahead of where the CDR3 ends, so the germline J gene completes it. V gene TRBV12-3 or TRBV12-4 combines with J gene TRBJ2-7; D is tentatively TRBD1 or TRBD2 (7 bases each). V was cut by 5 bases and J by 6 bases, with 14 bases left in between. The CDR3 runs 13 residues. CDR3 protein: CASSRWEGAEQYF. The sequenced part of the CDR3 DNA is TGTGCCAGCAGTCGCTGGGAGGGGGCCGAG.

The table lists this clone with many counts. The CDR3 goes on 3 residues after the read ends, and that part is filled in from the germline J gene. The V gene is TRBV7-9, the J gene TRBJ2-7, with 9 nucleotides matching TRBD1. V trimming: 4 bases; J trimming: 5 bases; junction bases outside the gene matches: 9. CDR3 size: 15 residues. Germline V gene sequence: CDR1 SEHNR, CDR2 FQNEAQ (reference sequence). The part of the CDR3 DNA that was read is TGTGCCAGCAGCTCCCGGGACAGGGAGTTTCACGAG. Residues: CASSSRDREFHE. The whole CDR3 protein reads CASSSRDREFHEQYF.

This clone was detected only a few times. The CDR3 is cut off 3 residues early in the read; its end comes from the germline J gene. The gene calls are TRBV6-1 and TRBJ1-2; 8 bases are shared with TRBD1. The CDR3 loop spans 13 amino acids. From germline, CDR1 is MNHNS and CDR2 SASEGT. V dropped 3 bases and J dropped 4; count of bases not matched to a gene: 1. CDR3 bases read: TGTGCCAGCAGTGAGACAGGGGCCTATGGC. It specifies CASSETGAYG. The whole CDR3 region reads CASSETGAYGYTF.

Note on this clone: The missing CDR3 end, 3 residues past where the read stops, is filled in from the germline J gene. J is TRBJ2-5 and V is TRBV7-7, with D perhaps matching TRBD1 (5 bases). The CDR3 is 14 residues long. V lost 1 base and J lost 7, with 13 bases in between. Germline V gene lookup returns CDR1 SSHAT and CDR2 FNYEAQ (reference sequence). CDR3: CASSLEGSSSTQYF. The sequenced CDR3 bases are TGTGCCAGCAGCTTAGAGGGGTCTAGTTCGACC.

The sample holds many counts of this clone. The CDR3 end falls 3 residues outside the read, so it is completed with the germline J gene. The chain employs TRBV15 and TRBJ2-7; D uncertain. Germline CDR1 is LNHNV and CDR2 is YYDKDF (reference sequence). The CDR3 runs 13 residues. Trimming removed 0 bases from V and 4 bases from J, with 7 bases in between. The DNA read from the CDR3 is TGTGCCACCAGCAGAGAGAAAGGTTACGAG. Protein: CATSREKGYE. The entire CDR3 protein reads CATSREKGYEQYF.

This clone has ten or more counts. The read ends 3 residues before the CDR3 terminus; that terminus is restored from the germline J gene. This sample includes further DNA sequences coding for the same CDR3. This chain links TRBV7-2 with TRBJ2-3, with TRBD1 matching 8 bases. There are 14 residues in the CDR3. The germline gives CDR1 SGHTA, CDR2 FQGNSA. V shed 5 bases, J shed 3 bases, and the junction held 4 bases outside the gene matches. CDR3 DNA (partial): TGTGCCAGCAGCCTAGACAGGGGTACAGATACG. This sequence encodes CASSLDRGTDT. In full, the CDR3 reads CASSLDRGTDTQYF.

As regards this clone: The read comes to an end 3 residues before the CDR3 does, leaving the germline J gene to fill in the end. The chain combines TRBV2 with TRBJ1-2, with a tentative D call TRBD1 (6 bases). V was trimmed by 3 bases and J by 4 bases, leaving 9 bases between them. The CDR3 length is 13 residues. The V gene's germline CDR1 is SNHLY and CDR2 FYNNEI. The sequenced part of the CDR3 DNA is TGTGCCAGCAGTGACACAGGGACCTATGGC. Protein: CASSDTGTYG. The entire CDR3 is CASSDTGTYGYTF.

In this sample, this clone turned up many times. CDR3 residues: CSAPALLGAETQYF. The part of the CDR3 DNA that was read is TGCAGTGCTCCGGCCCTACTAGGCGCTGAGACC. V is TRBV20-1 and J is TRBJ2-5; perhaps TRBD2 as D (5 bases). The read ends 3 residues early relative to the CDR3; the germline J gene fills the gap. Germline-derived CDR1 and CDR2 are DFQATT and SNEGSKA (reference sequence). The CDR3 spans 14 residues. Trimming took off 5 bases at V and 5 bases at J, with 18 bases between the two ends.

This clone was counted only a few times. The CDR3: CASGQGAHTEAFF. The DNA read from the CDR3 is TGTGCCAGCGGCCAGGGGGCGCACACTGAA. V gene TRBV2 combines with J gene TRBJ1-1, with TRBD1 identical over 8 bases. The read terminates 3 residues ahead of where the CDR3 ends, so the germline J gene completes it. CDR3 length: 13 amino acids. Germline assignment: CDR1 SNHLY and CDR2 FYNNEI. V shed 8 bases and J 3 bases; nucleotides not matched to a gene: 5.

Turning to this clone: Read data end 3 residues before the CDR3 end; the end is taken from the germline J gene. The genes are TRBV18 and TRBJ1-3; no firm D call. Germline V CDR1 and CDR2: KGHSH, LQKENI. The CDR3 has 16 amino acids. Deletions cut 6 bases from V and 0 bases from J, with 15 bases between. CDR3 bases read: TGTGCCAGCTCTCAACCGACGGGGAGCTCTGGAAACACC. It is translated as CASSQPTGSSGNT. The full CDR3 protein reads CASSQPTGSSGNTIYF.

This clone was seen ten or more times. One junction end does not reproduce the germline sequence, and a read error may be involved. The CDR3 extends 3 residues past the end of the read, so its final part is completed from the germline J gene. The chain combines TRBV4-2 with TRBJ2-2; TRBD2 matches 11 bases. The germline CDR1 and CDR2 sequences are LGHNA and YNFKEQ. The CDR3 totals 18 residues. Partial CDR3 DNA: TGCGCCAGCAGCCAAGAGGGACTAGCGGACCCGAACACCGGGGAG. Its translation is CASSQEGLADPNTGE. The CDR3 reads in full as CASSQEGLADPNTGELFF.

There are many counts of this clone. The CDR3 extends 3 residues past the end of the read, so its final part is completed from the germline J gene. J is TRBJ2-7 and V is TRBV18; D might be TRBD1 (6 bases). The ends were cut back, 5 bases at V and 3 bases at J, with 14 bases in the middle. Germline V CDR1 and CDR2: KGHSH, LQKENI. The CDR3 length is 14 residues. The part of the CDR3 DNA that was read is TGTGCCAGCTCATCAAGGCAACAGGGCTACGAG. Translation: CASSSRQQGYE. The whole CDR3 is CASSSRQQGYEQYF.

About this clone itself: From the germline J gene comes the end of the CDR3, since the read stops 3 residues before it. V usage is TRBV11-2 and J usage is TRBJ1-5; D is unclear. The V and J ends lost 5 bases and 3 bases respectively, with 5 bases between them. Germline-derived CDR1 and CDR2 are SGHAT and FQNNGV. The CDR3 covers 12 residues. CDR3 bases read: TGTGCCAGCAGCCTCTACAATCAGCCC. It specifies CASSLYNQP. The entire CDR3 reads CASSLYNQPQHF.

This clone came up many times. The read is 3 residues too short to cover the CDR3 end, so that end is filled in from the germline J gene. The chain couples TRBV4-2 to TRBJ2-1; 7 nucleotides line up with TRBD2. The CDR3 runs to 15 residues. J was trimmed by 8 bases and V by 4 bases; bases with no gene match: 11. Germline assignment: CDR1 LGHNA and CDR2 YNFKEQ. Partial CDR3 DNA: TGTGCCAGCAGCCGGGACTACTTACTAGCCGATGAG. Translation gives CASSRDYLLADE. The complete CDR3 reads CASSRDYLLADEQFF.